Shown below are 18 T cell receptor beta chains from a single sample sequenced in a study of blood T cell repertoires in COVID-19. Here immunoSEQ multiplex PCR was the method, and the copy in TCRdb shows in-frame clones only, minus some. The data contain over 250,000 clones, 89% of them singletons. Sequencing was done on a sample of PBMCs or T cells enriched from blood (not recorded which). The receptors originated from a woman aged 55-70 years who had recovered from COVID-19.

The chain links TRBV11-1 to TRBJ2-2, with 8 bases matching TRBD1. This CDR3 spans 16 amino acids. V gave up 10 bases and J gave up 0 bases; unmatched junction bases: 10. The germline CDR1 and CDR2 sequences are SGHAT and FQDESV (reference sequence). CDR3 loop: CATAKSDRANTGELFF. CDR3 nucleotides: TGTGCCACCGCTAAATCGGACAGGGCGAACACCGGGGAGCTGTTTTTT.

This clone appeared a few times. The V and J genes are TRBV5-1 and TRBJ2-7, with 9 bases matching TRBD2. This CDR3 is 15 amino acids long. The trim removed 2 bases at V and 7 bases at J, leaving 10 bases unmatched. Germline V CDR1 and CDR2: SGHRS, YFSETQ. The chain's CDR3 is CASSLIASGIGEQYF. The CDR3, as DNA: TGCGCCAGCAGCTTAATTGCTAGCGGGATAGGAGAGCAGTACTTC.

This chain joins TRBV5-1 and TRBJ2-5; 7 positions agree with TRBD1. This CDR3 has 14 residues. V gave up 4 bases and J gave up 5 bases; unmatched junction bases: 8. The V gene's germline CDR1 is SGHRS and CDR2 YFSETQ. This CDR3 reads CASSLGQDGETQYF. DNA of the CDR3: TGCGCCAGCAGCCTCGGACAGGATGGGGAGACCCAGTACTTC.

CDR3 sequence (DNA): TGCGCCAGCAGTGTCAGTAGGGAGTCGCCCCAGCATTTT. Its translation: CASSVSRESPQHF. This rearrangement joins TRBV10-1 to TRBJ1-5, with D unresolved. Trimming cost V 4 bases and J 9 bases, with 13 bases left between them. Germline-derived CDR1 and CDR2 are WNHNN and SYGVQD (reference sequence). The CDR3 totals 13 residues.

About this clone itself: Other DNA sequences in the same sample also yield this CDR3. CDR3 nucleotides: TGCGCCAGCAGCCCTGGACGGGGAAGCTCCTACGAGCAGTACTTC. Its protein is CASSPGRGSSYEQYF. The genes are TRBV5-1 and TRBJ2-7; D perhaps matches TRBD2 (5 bases). Germline values: CDR1 SGHRS, CDR2 YFSETQ. The CDR3 has 15 amino acids. The ends were cut back, 4 bases at V and 0 bases at J, with 14 bases in the middle.

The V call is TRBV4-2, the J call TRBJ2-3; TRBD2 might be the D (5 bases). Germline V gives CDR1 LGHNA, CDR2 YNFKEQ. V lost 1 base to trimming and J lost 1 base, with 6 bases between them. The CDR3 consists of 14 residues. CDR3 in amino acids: CASSQVGGTDTQYF. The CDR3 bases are TGTGCCAGCAGCCAAGTCGGGGGCACAGATACGCAGTATTTT.

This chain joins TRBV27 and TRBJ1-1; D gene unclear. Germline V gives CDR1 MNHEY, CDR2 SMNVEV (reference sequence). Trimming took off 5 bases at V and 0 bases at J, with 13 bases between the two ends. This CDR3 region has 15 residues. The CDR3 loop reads CASSPTTYMNTEAFF. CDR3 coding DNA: TGTGCCAGCAGTCCCACGACTTACATGAACACTGAAGCTTTCTTT.

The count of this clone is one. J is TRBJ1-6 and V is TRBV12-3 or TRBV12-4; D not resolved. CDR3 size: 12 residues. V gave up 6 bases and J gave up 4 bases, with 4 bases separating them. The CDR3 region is CASRTYNSPLHF. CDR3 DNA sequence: TGTGCCAGCAGAACTTATAATTCACCCCTCCACTTT.

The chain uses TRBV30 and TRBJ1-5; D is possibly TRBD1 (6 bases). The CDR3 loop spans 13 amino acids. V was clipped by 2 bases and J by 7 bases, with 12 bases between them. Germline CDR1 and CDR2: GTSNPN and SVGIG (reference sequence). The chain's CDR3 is CAWSTQGGQPQHF. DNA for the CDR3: TGTGCCTGGAGTACACAGGGAGGGCAGCCCCAGCATTTT.

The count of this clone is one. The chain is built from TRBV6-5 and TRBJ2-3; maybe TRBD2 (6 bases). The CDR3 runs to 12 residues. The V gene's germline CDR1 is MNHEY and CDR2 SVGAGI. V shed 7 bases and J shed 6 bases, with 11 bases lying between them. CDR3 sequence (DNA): TGTGCCAGCACACAAAGCGGGGATACGCAGTATTTT. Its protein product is CASTQSGDTQYF.

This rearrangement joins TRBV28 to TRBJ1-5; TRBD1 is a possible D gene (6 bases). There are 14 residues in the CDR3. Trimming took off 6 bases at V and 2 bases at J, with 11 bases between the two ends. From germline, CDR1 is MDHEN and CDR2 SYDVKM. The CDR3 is CASSPRTGNQPQHF. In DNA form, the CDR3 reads TGTGCCAGCAGCCCCAGGACAGGCAATCAGCCCCAGCATTTT.

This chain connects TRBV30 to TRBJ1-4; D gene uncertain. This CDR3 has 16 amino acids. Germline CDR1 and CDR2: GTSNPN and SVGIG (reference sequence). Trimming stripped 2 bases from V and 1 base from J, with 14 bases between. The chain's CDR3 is CAWSLRTGGTNEKLFF. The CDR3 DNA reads TGTGCCTGGAGTCTCCGCACCGGAGGAACTAATGAAAAACTGTTTTTT.

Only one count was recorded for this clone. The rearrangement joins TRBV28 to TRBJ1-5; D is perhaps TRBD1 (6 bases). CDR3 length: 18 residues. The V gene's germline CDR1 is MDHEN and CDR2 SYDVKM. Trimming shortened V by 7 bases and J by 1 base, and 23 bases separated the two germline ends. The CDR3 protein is CASTTVTRTAASNQPQHF. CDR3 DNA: TGTGCCAGCACCACCGTCACCAGGACAGCCGCCAGCAATCAGCCCCAGCATTTT.

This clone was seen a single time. As DNA, the CDR3 is TGTGCCAGCTCGGCCCGGAACACTGAAGCTTTCTTT. Translated, it gives CASSARNTEAFF. The J gene is TRBJ1-1, the V gene TRBV18; D is ambiguous. The length of the CDR3 is 12 residues. V lost 6 bases and J 1 base, leaving 6 bases between the germline ends. Germline CDR1 KGHSH, CDR2 LQKENI.

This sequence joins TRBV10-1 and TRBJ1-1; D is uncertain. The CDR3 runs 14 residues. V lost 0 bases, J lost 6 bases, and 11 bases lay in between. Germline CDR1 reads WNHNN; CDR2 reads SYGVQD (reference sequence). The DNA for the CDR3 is TGCGCCAGCAGTGAGTCGGCGGGGAGGGCTGAAGCTTTCTTT. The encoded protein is CASSESAGRAEAFF.

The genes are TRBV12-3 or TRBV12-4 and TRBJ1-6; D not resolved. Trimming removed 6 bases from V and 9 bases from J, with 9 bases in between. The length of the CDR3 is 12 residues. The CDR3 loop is CASSPRSSPLHF. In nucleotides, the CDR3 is TGTGCCAGCAGCCCCCGTAGTTCACCCCTCCACTTT.

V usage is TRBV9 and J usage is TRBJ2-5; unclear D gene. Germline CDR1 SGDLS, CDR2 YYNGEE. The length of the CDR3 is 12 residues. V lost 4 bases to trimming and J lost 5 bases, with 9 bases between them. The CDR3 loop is CASSQDTETQYF. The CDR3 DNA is TGTGCCAGCAGCCAGGATACGGAGACCCAGTACTTC.

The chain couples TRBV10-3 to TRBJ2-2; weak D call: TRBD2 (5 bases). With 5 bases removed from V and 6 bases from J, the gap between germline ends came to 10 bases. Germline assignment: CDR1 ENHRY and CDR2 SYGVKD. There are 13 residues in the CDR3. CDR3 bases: TGTGCCATCAGTAGTCCGGAGGCCGGGGAGCTGTTTTTT. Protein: CAISSPEAGELFF.